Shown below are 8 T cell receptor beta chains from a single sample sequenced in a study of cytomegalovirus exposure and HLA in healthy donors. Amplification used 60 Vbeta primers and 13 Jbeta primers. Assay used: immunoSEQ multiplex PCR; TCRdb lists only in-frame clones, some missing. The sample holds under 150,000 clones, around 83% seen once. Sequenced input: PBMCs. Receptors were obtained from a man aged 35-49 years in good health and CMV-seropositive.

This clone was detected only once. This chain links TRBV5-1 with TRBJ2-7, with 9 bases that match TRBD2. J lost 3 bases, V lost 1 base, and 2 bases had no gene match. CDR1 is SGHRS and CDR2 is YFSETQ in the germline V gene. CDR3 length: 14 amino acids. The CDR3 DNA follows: TGCGCCAGCAGCTTGTCTAGCGGGATCTACGAGCAGTACTTC. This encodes CASSLSSGIYEQYF.

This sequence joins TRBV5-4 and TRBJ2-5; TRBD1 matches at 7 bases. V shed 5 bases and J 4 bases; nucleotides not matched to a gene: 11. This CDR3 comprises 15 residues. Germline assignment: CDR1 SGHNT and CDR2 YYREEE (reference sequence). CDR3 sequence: CASRGYLGQRETQYF. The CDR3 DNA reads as TGTGCCAGCAGGGGCTACCTGGGACAGCGAGAGACCCAGTACTTC.

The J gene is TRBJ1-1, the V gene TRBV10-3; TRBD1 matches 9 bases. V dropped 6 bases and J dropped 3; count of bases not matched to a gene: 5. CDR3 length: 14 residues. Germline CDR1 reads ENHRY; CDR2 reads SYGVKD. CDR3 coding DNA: TGTGCCATCAGGGACGGGGACAGGGACACTGAAGCTTTCTTT. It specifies CAIRDGDRDTEAFF.

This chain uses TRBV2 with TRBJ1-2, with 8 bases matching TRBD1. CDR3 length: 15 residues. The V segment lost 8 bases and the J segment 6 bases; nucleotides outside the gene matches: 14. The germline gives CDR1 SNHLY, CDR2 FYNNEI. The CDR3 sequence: CASSRVQGALDGYTF. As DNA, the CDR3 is TGTGCCAGCTCTAGGGTCCAGGGGGCATTAGATGGCTACACCTTC.

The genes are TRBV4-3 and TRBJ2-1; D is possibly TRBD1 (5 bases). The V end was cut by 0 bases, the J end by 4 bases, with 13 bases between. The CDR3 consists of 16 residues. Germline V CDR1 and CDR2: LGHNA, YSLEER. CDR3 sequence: CASSQEAGRAYNEQFF. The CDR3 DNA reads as TGCGCCAGCAGCCAAGAAGCTGGCAGGGCGTACAATGAGCAGTTCTTC.

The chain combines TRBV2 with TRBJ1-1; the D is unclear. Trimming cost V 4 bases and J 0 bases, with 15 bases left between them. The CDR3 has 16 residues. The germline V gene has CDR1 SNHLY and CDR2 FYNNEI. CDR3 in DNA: TGTGCCAGCAGTGCGATTGTTAATCCTATGAACACTGAAGCTTTCTTT. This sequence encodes CASSAIVNPMNTEAFF.

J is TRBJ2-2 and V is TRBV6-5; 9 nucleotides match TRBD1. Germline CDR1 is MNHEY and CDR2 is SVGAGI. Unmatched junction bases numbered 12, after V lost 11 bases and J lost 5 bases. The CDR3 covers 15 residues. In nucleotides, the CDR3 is TGTGCCTCTTTCACCCGGACAGGGGTGACCGGGGAGCTGTTTTTT. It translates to CASFTRTGVTGELFF.

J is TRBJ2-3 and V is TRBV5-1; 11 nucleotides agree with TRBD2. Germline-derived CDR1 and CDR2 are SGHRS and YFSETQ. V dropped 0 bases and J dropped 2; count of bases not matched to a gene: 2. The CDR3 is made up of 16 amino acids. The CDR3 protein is CASSLVTSGVTDTQYF. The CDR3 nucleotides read TGCGCCAGCAGCTTGGTGACTAGCGGGGTCACAGATACGCAGTATTTT.